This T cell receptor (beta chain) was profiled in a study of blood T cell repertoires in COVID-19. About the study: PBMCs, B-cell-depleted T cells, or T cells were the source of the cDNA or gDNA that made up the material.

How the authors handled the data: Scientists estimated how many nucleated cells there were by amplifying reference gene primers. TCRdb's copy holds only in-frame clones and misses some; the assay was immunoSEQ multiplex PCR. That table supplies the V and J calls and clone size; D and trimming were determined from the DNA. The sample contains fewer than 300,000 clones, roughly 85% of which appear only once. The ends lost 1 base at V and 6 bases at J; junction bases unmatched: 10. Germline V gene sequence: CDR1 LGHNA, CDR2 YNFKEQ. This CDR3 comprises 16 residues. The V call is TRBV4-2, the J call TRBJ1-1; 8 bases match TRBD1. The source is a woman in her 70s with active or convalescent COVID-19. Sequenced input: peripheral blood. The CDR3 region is CASSQAGTGQVAEAFF. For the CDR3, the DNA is TGTGCCAGCAGCCAAGCCGGGACAGGTCAGGTCGCTGAAGCTTTCTTT.